This T cell receptor (beta chain) was captured in a study of identical twins. General study findings and limits: Partly confounded zero-insertion analyses could result from invariant MAIT and iNKT cells.

Healthy Caucasians were all of the donors. As regards this clonotype: Its antigen remains unknown.

Template switching added a universal primer site, and cDNA bore unique molecular identifiers. MiXCR, applied by TCRdb to the 5' RACE reads, yields one record per CDR3 protein. This sample carries about 550,000 distinct CDR3 sequences, more than 20% of them seen once, and the ten largest clones take about 0.5%. The germline CDR1 and CDR2 sequences are SGHKS and YYEKEE (reference sequence). V was clipped by 0 bases and J by 0 bases, with 10 bases between them. The CDR3 covers 16 residues. The same sample was also used in a study of yellow fever vaccine responses in identical twins. That work contributes: Twins' vaccine T cell responses were reported to seem partly convergent and partly personalized.

Input material: CD4+ T cells sorted from blood. This receptor was obtained from a woman aged 18-29 years in good health. This chain joins TRBV5-5 and TRBJ2-1; D is unresolved. CDR3 nucleotide sequence: TGTGCCAGCAGCTTGGGGATCGGAAGCTCCTACAATGAGCAGTTCTTC. Protein: CASSLGIGSSYNEQFF.